This TCR beta chain was identified in a study of PD-1 blockade in classical Hodgkin lymphoma (dated by TCRdb to 2018 to 2020). For context, the study as a whole: Nivolumab dosing was 3 mg/kg intravenously every 2 weeks, continuing until either disease progression or unacceptable toxicity. A peripheral blood immune signature of response to PD-1 blockade in classical Hodgkin lymphoma was defined using TCR beta sequencing and CyTOF.

Genomic DNA was isolated using the Qiagen DNeasy kit from unsorted PBMCs as well as from negatively selected CD4+ and CD8+ fractions. Amplification of TCR beta CDR3 regions was done by immunoSEQ multiplex PCR with primers that anneal to V and J segments. A synthetic immune receptor repertoire was used to minimize amplification bias, and remaining bias was computationally removed after sequencing. On the study's bioinformatics: Repertoire diversity was quantified as the Shannon entropy index using custom Python scripts. Unsorted, CD4+ and CD8+ repertoires were analyzed separately, except in combined analyses where CD4+ and CD8+ sequences were merged in silico. A clone counted as expanded when the clone's frequency after treatment rose at least 2-fold relative to C1D1, and clones undetected at baseline were given a pseudocount of 0.5. Clones with 0 or 1 copy at C1D1 were defined as singleton clones, while clones with 2 or more copies were defined as non-singleton clones. Clones expanded in unsorted samples were annotated as CD4+, CD8+ or unknown by matching protein sequences in sorted samples from the same patient. Wilcoxon tests on paired samples were used to test changes in diversity from C1D1 to C4D1. Held by TCRdb, this immuneACCESS table contains in-frame sequences only and omits some clones. Under half of the omission traces to an unresolved V gene where checked; the cause of the rest is unknown. V, J and clone size reflect that table, while D and trimming were determined from the DNA. The sample table lists more than 3,500 clones, around 87% of them with a count of one. The ten largest clonotypes hold 28% of the sample.

Points the paper makes about the study in general: Baseline TCR diversity was reported to be lower in newly diagnosed patients than in healthy donors, and even lower in relapsed/refractory patients. Among trial patients, those achieving complete response had baseline diversity similar to that of newly diagnosed patients, while diversity was significantly lower in partial responders and progressors. The study covered only a single clinical trial cohort, and the causes of the repertoire differences, possibly disease activity or prior therapy, were still not defined. Patients starting nivolumab less than 1 year after ASCT had lower diversity and were excluded from later analyses to avoid confounding by immune reconstitution. By C4D1, a significant rise was seen in CD4+ TCR diversity but not in CD8+ TCR diversity (p=0.0027 vs p=0.16), and the rise was most apparent among complete responders (p=0.02).

V and J are trimmed by 8 bases and 4 bases, and the gene matches miss 6 bases of the junction. The CDR3 covers 13 residues, taking in both the cysteine and the phenylalanine. This entry keeps only the CDR3 DNA: 39 bases, framed from base 1. The CDR1 and CDR2 encoded by the germline V gene (reference sequence) are MNHEY and SMNVEV. In this sample, this clone turned up once. Its antigen is not yet known. No qualities accompany the bases; no much larger clone lies one base away. The time point label of this sample denotes: cycle 1 day 1 (C1D1), immediately before nivolumab initiation. Relapse after autologous stem cell transplantation had occurred in all trial patients, and cohorts A, B and C were distinguished by prior brentuximab vedotin exposure. Magnetic negative selection with a Miltenyi CD4+ T cell isolation kit was used to purify CD4+ T cells from thawed PBMCs. The trial cohort included 45 to 65 patients with relapsed/refractory classical Hodgkin lymphoma, and each patient had a best overall response of complete response, partial response or progressive disease. Single-agent nivolumab was administered to trial patients in the multi-cohort phase II CheckMate 205 trial. An independent review committee assessed best overall response by applying the 2007 International Working Group response criteria. Trial PBMCs were obtained immediately prior to nivolumab initiation (C1D1) and on therapy at cycle 2 day 1 and cycle 4 day 1. After peripheral blood was drawn into 8 mL Vacutainer Cell Preparation Tubes, PBMCs were isolated by centrifugation and then cryopreserved. Purified CD4+ and CD8+ fractions were prepared only for cases in which an additional PBMC sample was available. On LS columns in a quadroMACS separator, the magnetically labelled cells were depleted, and the flow-through was collected as the purified fraction.

The sequence came from a human donor with classical Hodgkin lymphoma. The sample in question was CD4+ T cells from blood, obtained at baseline. The chain uses TRBV27 and TRBJ1-2; TRBD1 aligns with 8 central bases. Read as DNA, the sequence is TGTGCCAGCGGATACAGGGGGAGCTATGGCTACACCTTC. It encodes CASGYRGSYGYTF.